This T cell receptor (beta chain) was identified in a study of T-cell memory formation after mild COVID-19. Findings and limits, study-wide: Clones that got smaller from day 15 to 85 had even CD4/CD8, while clones growing later tipped toward CD4+. A subset of responding clones appeared in pre-infection memory, suggesting cross-reactive memory joined. The second-wave clones peaking on day 37 were not confirmed as SARS-CoV-2-specific.

Via MiXCR, TCRdb re-called the 5' RACE reads, giving one row per CDR3 protein. The sample has over 300,000 distinct CDR3 sequences, about 20% seen once. About this clonotype: Its antigen is still unknown.

CDR3 length equals 13 residues. V lost 3 bases to trimming and J lost 5 bases, with 9 bases between them. Looked up from germline, CDR1 is SGHDT and CDR2 is YYEEEE. This sequence was found in a man younger than 35 who had mild COVID-19 (a few samples of this study predate the infection). Cell type and time point are not known. The sample was PBMCs or a T cell subset sorted from them (not recorded which). The rearrangement joins TRBV5-6 to TRBJ1-3; D gene uncertain. CDR3 nucleotide sequence: TGTGCCAGCAGCTCTGCCGCAAGAAACACCATATATTTT. This translates into CASSSAARNTIYF.